This entry lists 18 T cell receptor beta chains sequenced from one sample in a study of blood T cell repertoires in COVID-19. Generated by immunoSEQ multiplex PCR, the TCRdb table keeps only in-frame clones and is missing some. This table has tens of thousands of clones, roughly four fifths appearing once. The sequencing sample was made of peripheral blood. The receptors were gathered from a human donor in a cohort sampled during active COVID-19.

The rearrangement uses TRBV5-6 and TRBJ2-7; 7 bases line up with TRBD1. The CDR3 is 14 amino acids. Per germline, CDR1 SGHDT and CDR2 YYEEEE. V trimming: 0 bases; J trimming: 5 bases; junction bases outside the gene matches: 5. The CDR3 DNA reads as TGTGCCAGCAGCTTGGCACAGGGGCAGGACGAGCAGTACTTC. Its protein is CASSLAQGQDEQYF. Full variable domain (remainder filled in from reference TRBV5-6 and TRBJ2-7): DAGVTQSPTHLIKTRGQQVTLRCSPKSGHDTVSWYQQALGQGPQFIFQYYEEEERQRGNFPDRFSGHQFPNYSSELNVNALLLGDSALYLCASSLAQGQDEQYFGPGTRLTVT.

V gene TRBV5-6 combines with J gene TRBJ2-6, with D possibly being TRBD1 (6 bases). Trimming pared 2 bases from V and 2 bases from J, leaving 8 bases between. CDR3 size: 15 residues. Germline V CDR1 and CDR2: SGHDT, YYEEEE. CDR3 protein: CASSFDRTGANVLTF. CDR3 DNA sequence: TGTGCCAGCAGCTTTGACAGGACTGGGGCCAACGTCCTGACTTTC.

This clone was recorded once. The chain is built from TRBV10-3 and TRBJ1-4; perhaps TRBD1 as D (6 bases). Germline V lookup: CDR1 ENHRY, CDR2 SYGVKD. This CDR3 contains 16 residues. V was shortened by 6 bases and J by 0 bases, with 14 bases between the two germline ends. The CDR3 DNA is TGTGCCATCAGGGGGGATGGGGGCACAACTAATGAAAAACTGTTTTTT. Residues: CAIRGDGGTTNEKLFF.

The genes are TRBV19 and TRBJ2-5; D is ambiguous. Deletions cut 3 bases from V and 2 bases from J, with 13 bases between. CDR3 length equals 15 residues. CDR1 is LNHDA and CDR2 is SQIVND in the germline V gene (reference sequence). The CDR3 nucleotides are TGTGCCAGTAGTATTAGCCTAGTGGATCAAGAGACCCAGTACTTC. It is translated as CASSISLVDQETQYF.

The V call is TRBV29-1, the J call TRBJ2-3; 8 bases fit TRBD2. The CDR3 has 14 amino acids. Germline assignment: CDR1 SQVTM and CDR2 ANQGSEA. V shed 5 bases and J 2 bases; nucleotides not matched to a gene: 6. The CDR3 sequence is CSVPKRGITDTQYF. CDR3 in DNA: TGCAGCGTTCCTAAGCGGGGGATCACAGATACGCAGTATTTT.

Comments on this clone: Possible read error: a much larger clone is one base away. The rearrangement uses TRBV18 and TRBJ1-1; no firm D call. From germline, CDR1 is KGHSH and CDR2 LQKENI. The V end was cut by 7 bases, the J end by 1 base, with 13 bases between. The CDR3 is 14 residues long. For the CDR3, the DNA is TGTGCCAGCTTACCGAGTTCACGGAACACTGAAGCTTTCTTT. Residues: CASLPSSRNTEAFF.

The gene calls are TRBV28 and TRBJ1-1; D uncertain. The CDR3 runs to 11 residues. V was trimmed by 8 bases and J by 4 bases, leaving 8 bases between them. CDR1 and CDR2 from the germline V gene are MDHEN and SYDVKM. The CDR3 sequence: CASHAGTEAFF. The DNA for the CDR3 is TGTGCCAGCCACGCGGGCACTGAAGCTTTCTTT.

The chain employs TRBV5-1 and TRBJ2-1, with D perhaps matching TRBD1 (6 bases). Germline V lookup: CDR1 SGHRS, CDR2 YFSETQ. Between the trimmed V and J ends, which lost 4 bases and 1 base, there was a span of 9 bases. The CDR3 covers 14 residues. CDR3 DNA: TGCGCCAGCAGCACTACAGGGTCCTACAATGAGCAGTTCTTC. It specifies CASSTTGSYNEQFF.

The V call is TRBV3-1 (or the pseudogene TRBV3-2), the J call TRBJ2-1, with D perhaps TRBD2 (6 bases). CDR1 and CDR2 (germline): LGHDT, YNNKEL (reference sequence). V lost 1 base and J 0 bases, leaving 13 bases between the germline ends. The CDR3 spans 17 residues. This chain's CDR3 is CASSQGSGLSSYNEQFF. The CDR3 DNA reads TGTGCCAGCAGCCAAGGTAGCGGACTCAGCTCCTACAATGAGCAGTTCTTC.

This clone has a single count. The rearrangement joins TRBV5-4 to TRBJ2-1; 7 bases map to TRBD2. V trimming: 4 bases; J trimming: 9 bases; junction bases outside the gene matches: 4. This CDR3 spans 12 amino acids. The V gene's germline CDR1 is SGHNT and CDR2 YYREEE (reference sequence). The CDR3 region is CASSTRTSEQFF. As DNA, the CDR3 is TGTGCCAGCAGCACCCGGACTAGTGAGCAGTTCTTC. The whole variable domain, filled in from reference TRBV5-4 and TRBJ2-1, reads ETGVTQSPTHLIKTRGQQVTLRCSSQSGHNTVSWYQQALGQGPQFIFQYYREEENGRGNFPPRFSGLQFPNYSSELNVNALELDDSALYLCASSTRTSEQFFGPGTRLTVL.

This chain links TRBV2 with TRBJ2-7, with 11 positions matching TRBD1. CDR1 and CDR2 (germline): SNHLY, FYNNEI. The CDR3 consists of 15 residues. V shed 5 bases and J 6 bases; nucleotides not matched to a gene: 9. DNA of the CDR3: TGTGCCAGCAGTAATCAGGGACAGGGGGGAGGCGAGCAGTACTTC. As protein: CASSNQGQGGGEQYF. Combining the CDR3 with reference TRBV2 and TRBJ2-7 gives the whole variable domain EPEVTQTPSHQVTQMGQEVILRCVPISNHLYFYWYRQILGQKVEFLVSFYNNEISEKSEIFDDQFSVERPDGSNFTLKIRSTKLEDSAMYFCASSNQGQGGGEQYFGPGTRLTVT.

This chain uses TRBV28 with TRBJ1-2; 10 positions match TRBD1. CDR3 length: 17 residues. The junction had 15 bases not matched to a gene; V was cut back by 3 bases and J by 8 bases. Germline-derived CDR1 and CDR2 are MDHEN and SYDVKM. This CDR3 is CASSFAKDRGSVFGYTF. CDR3 DNA: TGTGCCAGCAGTTTTGCTAAGGACAGGGGGAGTGTATTCGGCTACACCTTC.

The chain combines TRBV10-3 with TRBJ1-2; D remains unclear. CDR3 length equals 15 residues. Germline V CDR1 and CDR2: ENHRY, SYGVKD. V was trimmed by 5 bases and J by 3 bases, leaving 16 bases between them. DNA of the CDR3: TGTGCCATCAGTTTTAACGCCCTCAGCGACTATGGCTACACCTTC. Protein: CAISFNALSDYGYTF.

The V gene is TRBV5-1, the J gene TRBJ2-5; D is ambiguous. Trimming took 6 bases from V and 4 from J, leaving 13 bases between them. In germline, CDR1 is SGHRS, CDR2 YFSETQ. The CDR3 extends over 13 amino acids. This CDR3 reads CASTTSSGETQYF. CDR3 coding DNA: TGCGCCAGCACCACATCATCGGGAGAGACCCAGTACTTC.

The rearrangement links TRBV6-5 to TRBJ2-7; D possibly corresponds to TRBD1 (5 bases). This CDR3 has 13 residues. V was trimmed by 5 bases and J by 7 bases, leaving 15 bases between them. The germline V gene encodes CDR1 MNHEY and CDR2 SVGAGI. The DNA for the CDR3 is TGTGCCAGCAGTCGAACGCAGGGTATAGAGCAGTACTTC. Amino acid sequence: CASSRTQGIEQYF.

CDR3 nucleotides: TGTGCCAGCAGCTTAGGCCCGGACAGGGGGCAAGAGCAGTACTTC. It specifies CASSLGPDRGQEQYF. The chain links TRBV7-9 to TRBJ2-7; 11 bases are a match to TRBD1. CDR3 length: 15 amino acids. Germline CDR1 is SEHNR and CDR2 is FQNEAQ (reference sequence). V lost 1 base and J lost 7; bases outside the gene matches: 6.

The chain combines TRBV7-2 with TRBJ1-4; weak D call: TRBD1 (6 bases). The CDR3 length is 18 residues. Per germline, CDR1 SGHTA and CDR2 FQGNSA. V was trimmed by 5 bases and J by 7 bases, leaving 26 bases between them. The CDR3 is CASSTTGTMGVFSEKLFF. For the CDR3, the DNA is TGTGCCAGCAGCACAACCGGGACAATGGGGGTATTCAGTGAAAAACTGTTTTTT.

The gene calls are TRBV28 and TRBJ2-3; the match to TRBD2 covers 11 bases. This CDR3 is 15 amino acids long. The V segment lost 7 bases and the J segment 7 bases; nucleotides outside the gene matches: 10. Germline CDR1 and CDR2: MDHEN and SYDVKM. The CDR3 loop is CASTSTSGGTYTQYF. CDR3 DNA sequence: TGTGCCAGCACCAGTACTAGCGGGGGTACTTATACGCAGTATTTT.